This T cell receptor (beta chain) was identified in a study of cytomegalovirus exposure and HLA in healthy donors. Overall study findings and caveats: Information on immune exposure was restricted to one variable (CMV serostatus). The authors excluded some V segments, including TRBV6-2 and TRBV6-3, as indistinguishable. Most TCRs appeared rarely, but some public TCRs recurred in many donors.

As for the donors, each was a healthy bone marrow donor. This PCR relied on a set of 60 Vbeta primers and 13 Jbeta primers. Profiling relied on immunoSEQ multiplex PCR, and the TCRdb table lists in-frame clones only, not all of them. The sample yields some 77,000 clones, around 80% seen once. Germline V CDR1 and CDR2: SGHNT, YYREEE (reference sequence). CDR3 length: 17 residues. V was clipped by 3 bases and J by 8 bases; unmatched bases: 12. In regard to this clone: Antigen: not known.

Material: PBMCs. This receptor was obtained from a woman between 45 and 60 years old in good health and CMV-seropositive. The genes are TRBV5-4 and TRBJ2-2, with TRBD2 identical over 11 bases. The CDR3 nucleotides are TGTGCCAGCAGCTCCGTGACTAGCGGGGTAGGCTGGGGGGAGCTGTTTTTT. Translating it yields CASSSVTSGVGWGELFF.